Listed below are T cell receptor beta chains from one sample, sequenced in a study of human T cells and chemical hapten exposure. TCRdb re-analysed the RACE reads in MiXCR, keeping a single row per CDR3 protein. The sample includes about 77,000 distinct CDR3 sequences, 8.6% of them seen just once. Source material: whole blood. These receptors all stem from a female donor in good health. Some clones in this sample may be carry-over from other donors' samples. Both conserved end residues are part of each CDR3. D genes are given only for firm matches. Clone size, where shown, is once, few, many, or a class for clones that have expanded.

TRBJ2-1 TRBD2 few TRBV19 CASSRSGGGYNEQFF TGTGCCAGTAGTCGGAGCGGGGGGGGCTACAATGAGCAGTTCTTC
TRBJ2-7 TRBD2 many TRBV7-9 CASSLAGGGAGTYEQYF TGTGCCAGCAGCTTAGCGGGCGGGGGGGCTGGCACCTACGAGCAGTACTTC
TRBJ1-4 . many TRBV20-1 CSARDPQREEKLFF TGCAGTGCTAGAGACCCCCAGAGGGAGGAAAAACTGTTTTTT
TRBJ1-1 . few TRBV3-1 CASSPNLERGYTEAFF TGTGCCAGCAGCCCCAACCTCGAGAGGGGGTACACTGAAGCTTTCTTT
TRBJ2-7 TRBD1 few TRBV28 CASSDRDRGSYEQYF TGTGCCAGCAGCGACCGGGACAGGGGATCCTACGAGCAGTACTTC
TRBJ2-3 TRBD2 . TRBV4-3 CASSQGGTSGGYTDTQYF TGCGCCAGCAGCCAAGGTGGGACTAGCGGGGGATACACAGATACGCAGTATTTT
TRBJ1-1 . . TRBV12-3/TRBV12-4 CASTTGRLTEAFF TGTGCCAGCACCACCGGACGGCTCACTGAAGCTTTCTTT
TRBJ1-2 . once TRBV19 CASTKEARPRGNYGYTF TGTGCCAGCACAAAGGAGGCCAGGCCCCGTGGGAACTATGGCTACACCTTC
TRBJ1-2 . many TRBV7-9 CASTVNYGYTF TGTGCCAGCACGGTTAACTATGGCTACACCTTC
TRBJ1-5 . many TRBV5-1 CASSLNGLNQPQHF TGCGCCAGCAGCTTGAACGGTCTCAATCAGCCCCAGCATTTT
TRBJ1-5 . once TRBV5-4 CVSSLGSNQPQHF TGTGTCAGCAGCTTGGGTAGCAATCAGCCCCAGCATTTT
TRBJ1-4 . few TRBV7-9 CASSLPGPEKLFF TGTGCCAGCAGCTTACCCGGTCCAGAAAAACTGTTTTTT
TRBJ2-1 . many TRBV10-3 CAIAPGNNEQFF TGTGCCATCGCTCCCGGGAACAATGAGCAGTTCTTC
TRBJ2-3 TRBD1 many TRBV18 CASSPRAGGSTDTQYF TGTGCCAGCTCACCGAGGGCAGGGGGCAGTACAGATACGCAGTATTTT
TRBJ1-2 . many TRBV7-2 CASSSYRGIGYGYTF TGTGCCAGCAGCTCCTATAGGGGAATTGGGTATGGCTACACCTTC
TRBJ2-1 . many TRBV7-9 CASSSHRVSYNEQFF TGTGCCAGCAGCTCACACAGGGTTTCCTACAATGAGCAGTTCTTC
TRBJ2-3 TRBD2 . TRBV9 CASSFAGGLADTQYF TGTGCCAGCAGCTTCGCCGGGGGGTTGGCAGATACGCAGTATTTT
TRBJ1-6 . few TRBV18 CASSPLGNSPLHF TGTGCCAGCTCACCATTGGGGAATTCACCCCTCCACTTT
TRBJ1-1 . many TRBV2 CASIRFGSLRNTEAFF TGTGCCAGCATCCGTTTTGGGTCCCTCCGGAACACTGAAGCTTTCTTT
TRBJ2-4 . few TRBV6-1 CASSVQVFDIQYF TGTGCCAGCAGTGTCCAGGTTTTCGACATTCAGTACTTC
TRBJ2-1 TRBD2 few TRBV11-1 CASSPFQGTSLFF TGTGCCAGCAGCCCGTTTCAGGGGACTAGTTTGTTCTTC
TRBJ2-7 TRBD2 few TRBV13 CASSRTSGGNEQYF TGTGCCAGCAGCCGGACTAGCGGGGGGAACGAGCAGTACTTC
TRBJ2-7 . few TRBV12-3/TRBV12-4 CASSFRNRDYEQYF TGTGCCAGCAGTTTCAGGAACAGGGACTACGAGCAGTACTTC
TRBJ2-1 . . TRBV7-6 CASSLGDGPYNEQFF TGTGCCAGCAGCTTAGGCGACGGTCCCTACAATGAGCAGTTCTTC
TRBJ2-1 . few TRBV5-5 CASSSTSPTYNEQFF TGTGCCAGCAGCTCGACTAGTCCCACCTACAATGAGCAGTTCTTC
TRBJ2-7 . many TRBV7-8 CASSNLQVLNYEQYF TGTGCCAGCAGCAACCTACAGGTTTTAAACTACGAGCAGTACTTC
TRBJ2-6 . few TRBV7-6 CASSPQTSSGANVLTF TGTGCCAGCAGCCCCCAGACTAGTTCGGGGGCCAACGTCCTGACTTTC
TRBJ1-5 TRBD1 many TRBV3-1 CASSHRGRQPQHF TGTGCCAGCAGCCACAGGGGGCGGCAGCCCCAGCATTTT
TRBJ1-2 . many TRBV6-2/TRBV6-3 CASWTVRDGYTF TGTGCCAGCTGGACAGTTCGCGATGGCTACACCTTC
TRBJ1-2 TRBD1 . TRBV5-1 CASSTTGDGYTF TGCGCCAGCAGCACGACAGGGGATGGCTACACCTTC
TRBJ2-5 . . TRBV7-6 CASLAGTRETQYF TGTGCCAGCTTAGCAGGGACGAGAGAGACCCAGTACTTC
TRBJ1-2 TRBD1 . TRBV7-2 CASSLQNRGLLTF TGTGCCAGCAGCTTACAAAACAGGGGCCTTTTGACCTTC
TRBJ2-7 . . TRBV25-1 CASSETGQTTYEQYF TGTGCCAGCAGTGAAACCGGACAGACCACCTACGAGCAGTACTTC